This record looks at one TCR beta chain sequence and its context. Its antigen is still unknown. This sample was taken from a study of cytomegalovirus exposure and HLA in healthy donors. Study summary: Of all 400 or so donors who were genotyped, roughly 81% belonged to the Caucasian-associated ancestry cluster.

Primers: 60 Vbeta forward and 13 Jbeta reverse. Here immunoSEQ multiplex PCR was the method, and the copy in TCRdb shows in-frame clones only, minus some. The sample yields around 160,000 clones, roughly two thirds seen once. Germline lookup yields CDR1 SGHTA and CDR2 FQGNSA. CDR3 length: 14 amino acids. V dropped 2 bases and J dropped 1 base, with 9 bases sitting between them. Study-wide results and caveats: The authors enumerated over 150 TCR beta chains as linked to cytomegalovirus. Most TCR sequences were rare, but some public TCRs occurred in many donors.

The chain uses TRBV7-2 and TRBJ2-7; D might be TRBD2 (5 bases). The sample was PBMCs. This clonotype was sampled from a woman between 18 and 29 years old in good health and CMV-seropositive. The chain's CDR3 is CASSLPGRSYEQYF. CDR3 sequence (DNA): TGTGCCAGCAGCTTACCGGGGAGATCCTACGAGCAGTACTTC. Full variable domain (outside the CDR3, taken from reference TRBV7-2 and TRBJ2-7): GAGVSQSPSNKVTEKGKDVELRCDPISGHTALYWYRQSLGQGLEFLIYFQGNSAPDKSGLPSDRFSAERTGGSVSTLTIQRTQQEDSAVYLCASSLPGRSYEQYFGPGTRLTVT.